These 23 T cell receptor beta chains were all obtained from the same sample, sequenced in a study of blood T cell repertoires in COVID-19. TCRdb's table, derived via immunoSEQ multiplex PCR, lists solely in-frame clones and lacks some. The sample holds 150,000 to 200,000 clones, almost 85% seen once. Sequencing was done on a sample of PBMCs or T cells enriched from blood (not recorded which). The receptor set was obtained from a man aged 50 to 59 who had recovered from COVID-19.

The gene calls are TRBV28 and TRBJ1-1; D not certain. Trimming pared 7 bases from V and 8 bases from J, leaving 26 bases between. Germline V gene lookup returns CDR1 MDHEN and CDR2 SYDVKM. The CDR3 loop spans 16 amino acids. The CDR3 DNA reads TGTGCCAGCACCTCACCCCCCCCGAGGGCAGGAGACGAAGCTTTCTTT. Translation gives CASTSPPPRAGDEAFF.

The chain employs TRBV5-4 and TRBJ2-1; 7 nucleotides match TRBD1. The CDR3 runs 14 residues. Germline V CDR1 and CDR2: SGHNT, YYREEE (reference sequence). V dropped 4 bases and J dropped 9; count of bases not matched to a gene: 10. The CDR3 sequence is CASSPGTVVGEQFF. CDR3 sequence (DNA): TGTGCCAGCAGCCCCGGGACAGTAGTGGGTGAGCAGTTCTTC.

The chain has TRBV18 and TRBJ1-5; D is unclear. V was clipped by 8 bases and J by 5 bases, with 16 bases between them. Germline V gene sequence: CDR1 KGHSH, CDR2 LQKENI. CDR3 size: 14 residues. Here the CDR3 DNA reads TGTGCCAGCACCAGTTCCAGGAACCATCAGCCCCAGCATTTT. Protein sequence: CASTSSRNHQPQHF.

J is TRBJ1-6 and V is TRBV19, with TRBD1 matching over 7 bases. Looked up from germline, CDR1 is LNHDA and CDR2 is SQIVND (reference sequence). The junction had 13 bases not matched to a gene; V was cut back by 7 bases and J by 4 bases. The CDR3 totals 17 residues. The CDR3 sequence is CASTSHLAGGYNSPLHF. The CDR3 DNA is TGTGCCAGTACCTCCCACCTGGCAGGGGGATATAATTCACCCCTCCACTTT.

The chain combines TRBV10-2 with TRBJ2-5; D possibly corresponds to TRBD2 (5 bases). The CDR3 length is 13 residues. V gave up 7 bases and J gave up 4 bases, with 13 bases separating them. CDR1 is WSHSY, CDR2 SAAADI, per germline. The CDR3 DNA is TGCGCCAGCACCGGAGGAGCATCAGAGACCCAGTACTTC. Protein product: CASTGGASETQYF.

V and J are TRBV11-3 and TRBJ2-7; maybe TRBD1 (5 bases). V was shortened by 8 bases and J by 0 bases, with 11 bases between the two germline ends. This CDR3 spans 13 amino acids. Per germline, CDR1 SGHNT and CDR2 YENEEA. CDR3 DNA: TGTGCCAGCTCCCCAGGGCCCTCCTACGAGCAGTACTTC. This translates into CASSPGPSYEQYF.

The chain links TRBV5-1 to TRBJ1-4; maybe TRBD1 (6 bases). Trimming pared 0 bases from V and 8 bases from J, leaving 17 bases between. The germline V gene has CDR1 SGHRS and CDR2 YFSETQ. This CDR3 has 16 residues. DNA for the CDR3: TGCGCCAGCAGCTTGGGAGCGGGGGCGCGAGAAGAAAAACTGTTTTTT. Translating gives CASSLGAGAREEKLFF.

J is TRBJ1-5 and V is TRBV15, with D possibly being TRBD1 (5 bases). Trimming took 1 base from V and 3 from J, leaving 7 bases between them. The CDR3 is 14 residues long. Per germline, CDR1 LNHNV and CDR2 YYDKDF (reference sequence). The CDR3 nucleotides are TGTGCCACCAGCAGAGGGACATTCAATCAGCCCCAGCATTTT. Translation gives CATSRGTFNQPQHF. The full variable domain, completed using reference TRBV15 and TRBJ1-5, is DAMVIQNPRYQVTQFGKPVTLSCSQTLNHNVMYWYQQKSSQAPKLLFHYYDKDFNNEADTPDNFQSRRPNTSFCFLDIRSPGLGDTAMYLCATSRGTFNQPQHFGDGTRLSIL.

CDR3 sequence: CSVGTGLGQGTQYF. The CDR3 DNA is TGCAGCGTTGGGACAGGTCTAGGGCAGGGTACGCAGTATTTT. This chain connects TRBV29-1 to TRBJ2-3; 7 positions agree with TRBD1. Germline CDR1 SQVTM, CDR2 ANQGSEA. The CDR3 has 14 amino acids. J gave up 8 bases and V 4 bases, and 12 bases lay outside the gene matches.

Worth noting for this clone: At the DNA level, this CDR3 is encoded by other sequences in the same sample as well. The CDR3 DNA reads TGTGCCACCAGTGATCCGGACAGGTACCAAGAGACCCAGTACTTC. The encoded protein is CATSDPDRYQETQYF. The chain has TRBV24-1 and TRBJ2-5; 7 positions agree with TRBD1. The CDR3 spans 15 residues. J was trimmed by 0 bases and V by 3 bases; bases with no gene match: 3. Germline CDR1 and CDR2: KGHDR and SFDVKD.

This chain uses TRBV7-2 with TRBJ1-4, with 8 bases aligning to TRBD1. This CDR3 region has 15 residues. Germline values: CDR1 SGHTA, CDR2 FQGNSA. V shed 5 bases and J 8 bases; nucleotides not matched to a gene: 10. CDR3 coding DNA: TGTGCCAGCAGCCGCCCGACAGGGGCTCGGGAAAAACTGTTTTTT. This sequence encodes CASSRPTGAREKLFF. Based on the CDR3 plus reference TRBV7-2 and TRBJ1-4, the full variable domain is GAGVSQSPSNKVTEKGKDVELRCDPISGHTALYWYRQSLGQGLEFLIYFQGNSAPDKSGLPSDRFSAERTGGSVSTLTIQRTQQEDSAVYLCASSRPTGAREKLFFGSGTQLSVL.

Only a few counts were recorded for this clone. The rearrangement joins TRBV19 to TRBJ1-2, with TRBD1 identical over 10 bases. V lost 2 bases to trimming and J lost 4 bases; unmatched junction nucleotides: 7. The CDR3 sequence is 16 residues long. Per germline, CDR1 LNHDA and CDR2 SQIVND (reference sequence). This chain's CDR3 is CASSINRDRGGYGYTF. The CDR3 DNA is TGTGCCAGTAGTATAAACCGGGACAGGGGTGGCTATGGCTACACCTTC.

The V and J genes are TRBV29-1 and TRBJ1-1, with TRBD1 matching over 8 bases. V shed 4 bases, J shed 0 bases, and the junction held 7 bases outside the gene matches. This CDR3 region has 15 residues. CDR1 SQVTM and CDR2 ANQGSEA come from the germline V gene. Here the CDR3 reads CSVGQGLRVNTEAFF. The CDR3 DNA reads as TGCAGCGTTGGACAGGGGTTGAGAGTGAACACTGAAGCTTTCTTT.

This clone occurred once. The rearrangement links TRBV6-5 to TRBJ2-7, with 10 bases that match TRBD2. The CDR3 consists of 15 residues. V lost 0 bases to trimming and J lost 6 bases; unmatched junction nucleotides: 5. Germline V gene data show CDR1 as MNHEY and CDR2 as SVGAGI. The CDR3 here is CASSYSASGGAEQYF. DNA for the CDR3: TGTGCCAGCAGTTACTCGGCTAGCGGGGGCGCCGAGCAGTACTTC.

This chain links TRBV5-1 with TRBJ1-6; D is perhaps TRBD1 (6 bases). From germline, CDR1 is SGHRS and CDR2 YFSETQ. The CDR3 has 13 residues. The V end was cut by 2 bases, the J end by 10 bases, with 10 bases between. In DNA form, the CDR3 reads TGCGCCAGCAGCTTACAGGGACGATCACCCCTCCACTTT. Amino acids: CASSLQGRSPLHF.

This sequence joins TRBV7-8 and TRBJ1-2; TRBD1 matches 7 bases. V lost 8 bases and J lost 4; bases outside the gene matches: 4. The CDR3 has 12 amino acids. Germline V gives CDR1 SGHVS, CDR2 FQNEAQ. The CDR3 protein is CASVTGAYGYTF. CDR3 DNA sequence: TGTGCCAGCGTCACAGGGGCCTATGGCTACACCTTC.

V gene TRBV18 combines with J gene TRBJ1-3; no reliable D call. V lost 0 bases and J 2 bases, leaving 8 bases between the germline ends. Germline V gene sequence: CDR1 KGHSH, CDR2 LQKENI. CDR3 length: 15 residues. Here the CDR3 reads CASSPPGETGNTIYF. In nucleotides, the CDR3 is TGTGCCAGCTCACCACCCGGGGAGACTGGAAACACCATATATTTT.

This chain uses TRBV9 with TRBJ1-3; D perhaps matches TRBD1 (6 bases). V lost 1 base to trimming and J lost 0 bases, with 20 bases between them. The germline gives CDR1 SGDLS, CDR2 YYNGEE. There are 19 residues in the CDR3. This chain's CDR3 is CASSVTEQGPSISGNTIYF. The CDR3 DNA sequence: TGTGCCAGCAGCGTAACGGAACAGGGCCCCAGTATCTCTGGAAACACCATATATTTT.

The chain is built from TRBV18 and TRBJ2-1, with 15 bases fitting TRBD2. J gave up 2 bases and V 3 bases, and 5 bases lay outside the gene matches. The CDR3 has 18 amino acids. In germline, CDR1 is KGHSH, CDR2 LQKENI. CDR3 nucleotide sequence: TGTGCCAGCTCACCCCCGGGACTAGCGGGAGGCACCTACAATGAGCAGTTCTTC. Translation gives CASSPPGLAGGTYNEQFF.

J is TRBJ1-5 and V is TRBV5-1; 7 bases match TRBD1. This CDR3 has 13 amino acids. Germline V gene sequence: CDR1 SGHRS, CDR2 YFSETQ. With 4 bases clipped from V and 7 bases from J, the junction kept 5 bases outside the gene matches. CDR3 residues: CASSRDSQQPQHF. The CDR3 nucleotides are TGCGCCAGCAGCAGGGACAGTCAGCAGCCCCAGCATTTT.

This chain connects TRBV4-1 to TRBJ2-3; the D gene is possibly TRBD2 (6 bases). Trimming cost V 0 bases and J 3 bases, with 16 bases left between them. The CDR3 is made up of 17 amino acids. CDR1 is MGHRA, CDR2 YSYEKL, per germline. CDR3 loop: CASSQDGGGSGTDTQYF. DNA of the CDR3: TGCGCCAGCAGCCAAGATGGTGGAGGGAGCGGGACAGATACGCAGTATTTT.

In its sample, this clone was seen a few times. V gene TRBV3-1 (or the pseudogene TRBV3-2) combines with J gene TRBJ1-2, with 9 bases matching TRBD1. The length of the CDR3 is 16 residues. Germline CDR1 and CDR2: LGHDT and YNNKEL (reference sequence). V trimming: 1 base; J trimming: 8 bases; junction bases outside the gene matches: 11. The CDR3 spells CASSQVLGQGRGGYTF. DNA of the CDR3: TGTGCCAGCAGCCAAGTTCTCGGACAGGGGAGAGGAGGCTACACCTTC.

This chain joins TRBV14 and TRBJ2-2; TRBD1 is a possible D gene (5 bases). CDR1 SGHDN and CDR2 FVKESK come from the germline V gene. V was shortened by 2 bases and J by 5 bases, with 18 bases between the two germline ends. CDR3 length equals 17 residues. The CDR3 DNA sequence: TGTGCCAGCAGCCAATTGTTTGGACACTCGAGTACCGGGGAGCTGTTTTTT. This encodes CASSQLFGHSSTGELFF.